These T cell receptor beta chains were read from a single sample in a study of CD8 T cells in ankylosing spondylitis. TCRdb processed the 5' RACE reads anew with MiXCR; each CDR3 protein has one entry. The table shows 350,000 to 450,000 distinct CDR3 sequences, with roughly a quarter occurring only once. The specimen sequenced was blood, either unsorted or a sorted T cell fraction (not recorded which). The source of these receptors is a male donor with ankylosing spondylitis. The CDR3 runs from the conserved cysteine through the conserved F or W. A D gene is named only where the DNA matches it firmly. Some rows mark clone size as missing; the rest say once, few, many or name a class of expanded clone.

d_gene	j_gene	abundance	v_gene	CDR3aa	CDR3nt
-	TRBJ2-3	-	TRBV7-2	CASSLSLARTDTQYF	TGTGCCAGCAGCTTAAGTCTAGCACGCACAGATACGCAGTATTTT
-	TRBJ2-3	-	TRBV6-5	CASSYGDFTDTQYF	TGTGCCAGCAGTTACGGGGATTTCACAGATACGCAGTATTTT
-	TRBJ1-4	-	TRBV30	CALSGGTVEKLFF	TGTGCCTTAAGTGGGGGTACAGTAGAAAAACTGTTTTTT
-	TRBJ1-5	few	TRBV20-1	CSARPDSNQPQHF	TGCAGTGCTAGGCCAGATAGCAATCAGCCCCAGCATTTT
-	TRBJ2-7	-	TRBV10-3	CAISVRGAEVSEQYF	TGTGCCATCAGTGTCAGAGGAGCGGAGGTTAGCGAGCAGTACTTC
-	TRBJ2-1	few	TRBV7-9	CASSEPFATSYNEQFF	TGTGCCAGCAGCGAACCCTTCGCAACCTCCTACAATGAGCAGTTCTTC
-	TRBJ1-1	few	TRBV20-1	CSADRGLRTKAFF	TGCAGTGCTGATAGGGGCCTGCGCACTAAAGCTTTCTTT
-	TRBJ2-1	-	TRBV20-1	CSAIGNEQFF	TGCAGTGCCATTGGGAATGAGCAGTTCTTC
-	TRBJ2-1	few	TRBV5-1	CASSLLAESYNEQFF	TGCGCCAGCAGCTTGTTAGCGGAATCTTACAATGAGCAGTTCTTC
-	TRBJ2-5	few	TRBV2	CASSEDGNLETQYF	TGTGCCAGCAGTGAAGATGGGAATTTGGAGACCCAGTACTTC
-	TRBJ2-3	-	TRBV14	CASSKVGGTQYF	TGTGCCAGCAGCAAAGTGGGGGGTACGCAGTATTTT
-	TRBJ1-6	few	TRBV20-1	CSARDASYNSPLHF	TGCAGTGCTAGAGATGCCTCTTATAATTCACCCCTCCACTTT
-	TRBJ2-5	-	TRBV7-9	CASSYSQGQETQYF	TGTGCCAGCAGCTATAGCCAGGGTCAAGAGACCCAGTACTTC
-	TRBJ1-6	few	TRBV30	CARRASRNSPLHF	TGTGCGCGGAGGGCCAGCCGTAATTCACCCCTCCACTTT